Listed here is a single TCR beta chain. Documented treatment: about 20 received Ad26.COV2.S at low or high dose, single or two shots; roughly five received placebo; per-sample allocation not given. Specimen acquisition occurred on day 63 following the initial vaccine or placebo injection. Adults aged 18-55 years in Boston included the donor. J was trimmed by 6 bases and V by 4 bases; bases with no gene match: 4. This CDR3 contains 13 residues. Looked up from germline, CDR1 is MNHEY and CDR2 is SMNVEV (reference sequence). Sequencing was performed with immunoSEQ multiplex PCR; in TCRdb, only in-frame clones are kept and a portion is missing. The profile shows about 440,000 clones, around 91% of them singletons. The data were obtained in a study of Ad26.COV2.S vaccination and SARS-CoV-2 variants.

Sequenced material: peripheral blood, taken in a trial of Ad26.COV2.S vaccine versus placebo. This chain uses TRBV27 with TRBJ2-7; the match to TRBD1 covers 9 bases. The receptor comes from a person between 18 and 60 years old who received the Ad26.COV2.S COVID-19 vaccine or a placebo. The DNA of the CDR3 is TGTGCCAGCAGTTACAGGGGGCGACGCGAGCAGTACTTC. Translating it yields CASSYRGRREQYF.